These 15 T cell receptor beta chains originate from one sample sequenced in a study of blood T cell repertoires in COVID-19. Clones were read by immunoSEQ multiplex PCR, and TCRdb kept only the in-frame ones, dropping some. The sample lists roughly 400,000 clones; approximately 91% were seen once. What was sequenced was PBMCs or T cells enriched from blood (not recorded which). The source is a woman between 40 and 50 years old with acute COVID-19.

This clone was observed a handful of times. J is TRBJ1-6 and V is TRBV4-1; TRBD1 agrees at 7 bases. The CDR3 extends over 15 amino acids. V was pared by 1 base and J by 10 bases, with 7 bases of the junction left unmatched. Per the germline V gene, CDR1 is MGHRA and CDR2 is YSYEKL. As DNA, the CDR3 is TGCGCCAGCAGCCAAGCGACAGGGTTAATGTCACCCCTCCACTTT. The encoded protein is CASSQATGLMSPLHF.

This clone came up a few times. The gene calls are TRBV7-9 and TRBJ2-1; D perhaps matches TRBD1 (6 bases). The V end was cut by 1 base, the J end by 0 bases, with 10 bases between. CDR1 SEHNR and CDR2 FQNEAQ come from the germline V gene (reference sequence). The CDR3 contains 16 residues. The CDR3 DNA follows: TGTGCCAGCAGCTTAGGTGTAGGGGGCTCCTACAATGAGCAGTTCTTC. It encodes CASSLGVGGSYNEQFF.

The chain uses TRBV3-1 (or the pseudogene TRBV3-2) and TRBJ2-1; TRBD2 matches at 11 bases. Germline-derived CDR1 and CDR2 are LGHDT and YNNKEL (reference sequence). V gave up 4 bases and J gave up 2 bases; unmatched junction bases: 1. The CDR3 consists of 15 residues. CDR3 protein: CASSPGLAAYNEQFF. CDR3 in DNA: TGTGCCAGCAGCCCGGGACTAGCGGCCTACAATGAGCAGTTCTTC.

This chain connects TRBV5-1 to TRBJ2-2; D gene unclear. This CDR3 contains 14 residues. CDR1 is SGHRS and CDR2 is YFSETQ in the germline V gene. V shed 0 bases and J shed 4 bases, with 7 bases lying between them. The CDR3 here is CASSLDSGTGELFF. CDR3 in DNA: TGCGCCAGCAGCTTGGATTCCGGCACCGGGGAGCTGTTTTTT.

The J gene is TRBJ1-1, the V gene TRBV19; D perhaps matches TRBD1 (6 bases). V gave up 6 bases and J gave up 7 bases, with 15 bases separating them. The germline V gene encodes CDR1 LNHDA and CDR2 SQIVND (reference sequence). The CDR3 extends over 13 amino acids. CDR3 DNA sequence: TGTGCCAGTAGACCGACAGGTCGGGATGAAGCTTTCTTT. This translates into CASRPTGRDEAFF.

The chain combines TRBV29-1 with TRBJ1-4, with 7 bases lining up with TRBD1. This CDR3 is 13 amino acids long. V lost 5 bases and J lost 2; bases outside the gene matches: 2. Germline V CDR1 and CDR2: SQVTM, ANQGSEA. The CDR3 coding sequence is TGCAGCGTTTTACAGGGGACTAATGAAAAACTGTTTTTT. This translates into CSVLQGTNEKLFF.

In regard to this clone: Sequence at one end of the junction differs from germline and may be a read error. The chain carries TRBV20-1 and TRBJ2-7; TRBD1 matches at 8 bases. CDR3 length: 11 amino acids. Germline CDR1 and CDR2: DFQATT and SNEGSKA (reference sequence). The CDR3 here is CSALGQGETHF. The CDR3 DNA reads TGCAGTGCCCTAGGACAGGGAGAGACGCACTTC.

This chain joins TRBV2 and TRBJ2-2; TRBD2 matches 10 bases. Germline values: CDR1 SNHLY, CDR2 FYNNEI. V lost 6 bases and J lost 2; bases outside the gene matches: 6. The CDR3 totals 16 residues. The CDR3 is CASRVGLAVNTGELFF. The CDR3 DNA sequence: TGTGCCAGCAGGGTTGGACTAGCGGTTAACACCGGGGAGCTGTTTTTT. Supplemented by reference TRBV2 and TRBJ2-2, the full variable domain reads EPEVTQTPSHQVTQMGQEVILRCVPISNHLYFYWYRQILGQKVEFLVSFYNNEISEKSEIFDDQFSVERPDGSNFTLKIRSTKLEDSAMYFCASRVGLAVNTGELFFGEGSRLTVL.

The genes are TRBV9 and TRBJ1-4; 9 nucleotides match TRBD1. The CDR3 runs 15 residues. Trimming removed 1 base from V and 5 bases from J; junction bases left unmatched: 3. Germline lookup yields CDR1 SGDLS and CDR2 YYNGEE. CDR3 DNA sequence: TGTGCCAGCAGCGTAACAGGGGGCCTGAATGAAAAACTGTTTTTT. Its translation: CASSVTGGLNEKLFF.

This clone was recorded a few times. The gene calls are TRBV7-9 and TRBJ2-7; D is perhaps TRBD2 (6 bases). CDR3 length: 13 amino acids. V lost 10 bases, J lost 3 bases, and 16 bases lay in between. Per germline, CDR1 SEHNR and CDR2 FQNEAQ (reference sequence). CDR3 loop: CAISGTWSYEQYF. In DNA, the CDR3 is TGTGCCATCAGTGGGACTTGGAGCTACGAGCAGTACTTC.

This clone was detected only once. The CDR3 sequence is CATSRGGDSPLHF. The CDR3 coding sequence is TGTGCCACCAGCAGAGGGGGGGATTCACCCCTCCACTTT. The chain is built from TRBV15 and TRBJ1-6; possibly TRBD1 for D (5 bases). CDR1 LNHNV and CDR2 YYDKDF come from the germline V gene (reference sequence). Trimming removed 1 base at V and 8 bases at J, with 6 bases between. The CDR3 consists of 13 residues.

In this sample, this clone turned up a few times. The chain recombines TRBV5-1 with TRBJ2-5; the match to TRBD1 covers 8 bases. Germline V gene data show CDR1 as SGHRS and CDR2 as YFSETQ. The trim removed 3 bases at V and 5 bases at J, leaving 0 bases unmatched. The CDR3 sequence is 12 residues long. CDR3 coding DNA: TGCGCCAGCAGCTGGACAGGGGAGACCCAGTACTTC. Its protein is CASSWTGETQYF.

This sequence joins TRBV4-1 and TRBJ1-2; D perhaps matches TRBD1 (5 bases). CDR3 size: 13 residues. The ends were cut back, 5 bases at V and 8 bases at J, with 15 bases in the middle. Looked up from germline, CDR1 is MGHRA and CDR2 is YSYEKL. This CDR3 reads CASSSPGTKGYTF. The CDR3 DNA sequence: TGCGCCAGCAGCTCCCCCGGGACTAAAGGCTACACCTTC.

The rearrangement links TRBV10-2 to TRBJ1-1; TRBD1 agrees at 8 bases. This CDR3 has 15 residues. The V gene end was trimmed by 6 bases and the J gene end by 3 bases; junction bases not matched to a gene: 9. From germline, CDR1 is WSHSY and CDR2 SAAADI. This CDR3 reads CASSPPDRDDTEAFF. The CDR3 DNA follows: TGCGCCAGCAGCCCGCCGGACAGGGATGACACTGAAGCTTTCTTT.

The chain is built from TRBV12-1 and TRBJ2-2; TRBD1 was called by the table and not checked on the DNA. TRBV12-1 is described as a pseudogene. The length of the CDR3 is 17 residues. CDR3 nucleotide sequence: TGTGCCAGCAGCCCGCCGGGCGGCAGGGGCTACACCGGGGAGCTGTTTTTT. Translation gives CASSPPGGRGYTGELFF.